This T cell receptor (beta chain) came from a study of T cell repertoires in cytomegalovirus infection. On the study more broadly: In public TCR beta signatures, there were indications of both CMV infection and matching HLA type.

TCRdb redid the calling of the reads with MiXCR, one entry per CDR3 protein. The sample has hundreds of thousands of distinct CDR3 sequences; around 24% are singletons. V was pared by 9 bases and J by 4 bases, with 3 bases of the junction left unmatched. Germline V gives CDR1 KGHDR, CDR2 SFDVKD. This CDR3 comprises 13 residues. Regarding this clonotype: Its antigen is unknown.

Whole-study findings and limits: CMV carriers having the relevant HLA were flagged by cumulative public TCR beta family frequency.

Sequencing was performed on CD8+ T cells from PBMCs. This sequence originates from a human donor in good health (CMV status not recorded). Some clones in this sample may be carry-over from other donors' samples. The gene calls are TRBV24-1 and TRBJ2-1; 9 bases map to TRBD1. In DNA form, the CDR3 reads TGTGCCACCGGGACAGGGCTGTACAATGAGCAGTTCTTC. This sequence encodes CATGTGLYNEQFF.